This T cell receptor beta chain was captured by sequencing in a study of T cell repertoires in cytomegalovirus infection. For the study at large: Public TCR beta signatures indicated both CMV infection and matching HLA type.

This clonotype was recorded many times. What it recognizes is unknown. J lost 2 bases, V lost 2 bases, and 12 bases had no gene match. Germline loops: CDR1 SEHNR, CDR2 FQNEAQ (reference sequence). This CDR3 is 17 amino acids long. Broader study findings: Public TCR beta family frequency separated CMV-and-HLA carriers, including in an independent cohort. Ex vivo, HLA-C-restricted CMV-specific TCR beta clonotypes prevailed over the rest of the response.

TCRdb re-called the reads with MiXCR, one entry per CDR3 protein. The sample yields approximately 180,000 distinct CDR3 sequences, approximately 19% seen once. The J gene is TRBJ2-7, the V gene TRBV7-9, with 7 bases fitting TRBD1. The sequenced sample consisted of PBMCs. The TCR sequence derives from a human donor in good health (CMV status not recorded). Some clones in this sample may be carry-over from other donors' samples. CDR3 bases: TGTGCCAGCAGCTTACCCGAGACCGGGACAGACCCCTACGAGCAGTACTTC. Translated, it gives CASSLPETGTDPYEQYF.